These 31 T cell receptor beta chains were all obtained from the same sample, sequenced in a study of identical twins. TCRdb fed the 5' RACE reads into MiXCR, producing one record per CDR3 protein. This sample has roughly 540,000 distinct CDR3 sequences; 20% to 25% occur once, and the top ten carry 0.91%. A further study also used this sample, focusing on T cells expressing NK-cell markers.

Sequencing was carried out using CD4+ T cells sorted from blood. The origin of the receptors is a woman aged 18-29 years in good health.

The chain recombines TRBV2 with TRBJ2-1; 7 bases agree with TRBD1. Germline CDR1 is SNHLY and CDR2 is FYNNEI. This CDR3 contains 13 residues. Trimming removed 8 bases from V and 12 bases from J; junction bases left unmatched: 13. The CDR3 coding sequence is TGTGCCAGCGCCCGGGACAGCCTTTACGGGCAGTTCTTC. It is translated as CASARDSLYGQFF.

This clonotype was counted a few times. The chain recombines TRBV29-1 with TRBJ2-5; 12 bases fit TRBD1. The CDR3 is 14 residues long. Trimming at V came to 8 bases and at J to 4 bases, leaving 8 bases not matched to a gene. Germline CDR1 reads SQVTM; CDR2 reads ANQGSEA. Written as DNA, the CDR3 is TGCAGCTTCTCGGGACAGGGGGCAGGAGAGACCCAGTACTTC. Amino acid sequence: CSFSGQGAGETQYF.

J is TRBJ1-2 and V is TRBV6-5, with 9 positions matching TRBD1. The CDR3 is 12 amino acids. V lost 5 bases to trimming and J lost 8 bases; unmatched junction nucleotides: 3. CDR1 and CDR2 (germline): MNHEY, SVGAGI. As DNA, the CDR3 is TGTGCCAGCAGTCCGACAGGGGGAGGCTACACCTTC. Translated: CASSPTGGGYTF.

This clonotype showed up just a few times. The CDR3 coding sequence is TGTGCCAGCATAAAGAAGCGCATCAGTCAAGAGACCCAGTACTTC. This codes for CASIKKRISQETQYF. J is TRBJ2-5 and V is TRBV12-3 or TRBV12-4, with no clear D. Trimming removed 7 bases at V and 2 bases at J, with 17 bases between. CDR3 length: 15 amino acids.

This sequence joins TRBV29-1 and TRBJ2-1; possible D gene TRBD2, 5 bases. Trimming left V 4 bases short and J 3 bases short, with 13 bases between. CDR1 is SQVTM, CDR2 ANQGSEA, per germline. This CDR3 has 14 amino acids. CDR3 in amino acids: CSVVEGGRYNEQFF. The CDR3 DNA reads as TGCAGCGTTGTAGAGGGCGGCCGCTACAATGAGCAGTTCTTC.

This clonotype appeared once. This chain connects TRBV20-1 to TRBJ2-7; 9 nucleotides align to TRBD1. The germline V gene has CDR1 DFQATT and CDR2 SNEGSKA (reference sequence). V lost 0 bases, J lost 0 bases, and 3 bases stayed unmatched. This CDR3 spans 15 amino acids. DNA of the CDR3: TGCAGTGCTAGAGACGGACAGGGGACCTCCTACGAGCAGTACTTC. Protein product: CSARDGQGTSYEQYF.

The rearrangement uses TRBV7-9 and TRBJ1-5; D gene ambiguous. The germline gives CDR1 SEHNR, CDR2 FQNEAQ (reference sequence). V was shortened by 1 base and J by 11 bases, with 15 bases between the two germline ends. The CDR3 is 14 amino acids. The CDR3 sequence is CASSLGHGPVAQHF. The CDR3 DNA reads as TGTGCCAGCAGCTTAGGACACGGGCCAGTGGCCCAGCATTTT.

CDR3 protein: CASSERGGYNEQFF. CDR3 DNA: TGTGCCAGCAGTGAGAGAGGAGGTTACAATGAGCAGTTCTTC. The J gene is TRBJ2-1, the V gene TRBV7-9; D possibly corresponds to TRBD2 (5 bases). Germline V CDR1 and CDR2: SEHNR, FQNEAQ (reference sequence). V shed 6 bases and J shed 4 bases, with 13 bases lying between them. The CDR3 consists of 14 residues.

This chain's CDR3 is CAISESNGRTGDGEQYF. The CDR3 bases are TGTGCCATCAGTGAGTCGAATGGTCGGACAGGCGACGGCGAGCAGTACTTC. V and J are TRBV10-3 and TRBJ2-7; TRBD1 matches at 7 bases. Germline V lookup: CDR1 ENHRY, CDR2 SYGVKD. The CDR3 covers 17 residues. The ends lost 0 bases at V and 6 bases at J; junction bases unmatched: 14.

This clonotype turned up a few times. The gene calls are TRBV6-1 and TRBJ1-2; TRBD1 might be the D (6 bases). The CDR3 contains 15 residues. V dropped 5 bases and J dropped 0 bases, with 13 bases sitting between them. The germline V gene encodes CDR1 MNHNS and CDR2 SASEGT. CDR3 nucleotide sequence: TGTGCCAGCAGTAAACAGGGTCTGGCTAACTATGGCTACACCTTC. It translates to CASSKQGLANYGYTF.

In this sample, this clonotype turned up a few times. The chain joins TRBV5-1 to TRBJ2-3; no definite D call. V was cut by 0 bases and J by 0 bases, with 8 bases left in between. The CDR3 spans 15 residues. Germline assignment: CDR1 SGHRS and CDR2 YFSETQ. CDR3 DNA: TGCGCCAGCAGCTTGGCCCCTCCTAGCACAGATACGCAGTATTTT. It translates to CASSLAPPSTDTQYF.

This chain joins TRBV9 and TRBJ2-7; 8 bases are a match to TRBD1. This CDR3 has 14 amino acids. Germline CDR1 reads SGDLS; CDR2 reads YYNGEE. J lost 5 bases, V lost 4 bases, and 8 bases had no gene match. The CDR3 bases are TGTGCCAGCAGCCCTCGGACAGGGCGAAACGAGCAGTACTTC. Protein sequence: CASSPRTGRNEQYF.

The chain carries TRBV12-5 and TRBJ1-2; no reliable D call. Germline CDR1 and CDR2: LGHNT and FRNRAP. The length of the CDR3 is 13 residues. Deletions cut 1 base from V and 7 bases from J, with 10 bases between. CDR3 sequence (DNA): TGTGCTAGTGGTTTGGGGAGTACTATTGGCTACACCTTC. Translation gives CASGLGSTIGYTF.

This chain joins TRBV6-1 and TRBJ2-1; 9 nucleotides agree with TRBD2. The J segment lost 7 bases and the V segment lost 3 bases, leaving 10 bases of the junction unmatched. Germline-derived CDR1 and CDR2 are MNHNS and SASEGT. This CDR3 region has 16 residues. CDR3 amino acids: CASSDRPSGGRNEQFF. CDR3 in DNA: TGTGCCAGCAGTGACCGGCCCAGCGGGGGGAGGAATGAGCAGTTCTTC.

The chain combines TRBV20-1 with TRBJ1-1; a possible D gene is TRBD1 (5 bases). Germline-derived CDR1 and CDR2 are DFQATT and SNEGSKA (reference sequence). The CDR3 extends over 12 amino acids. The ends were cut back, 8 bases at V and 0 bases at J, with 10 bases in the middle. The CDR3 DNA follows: TGCAGTCCCGCAGGGATGAACACTGAAGCTTTCTTT. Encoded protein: CSPAGMNTEAFF.

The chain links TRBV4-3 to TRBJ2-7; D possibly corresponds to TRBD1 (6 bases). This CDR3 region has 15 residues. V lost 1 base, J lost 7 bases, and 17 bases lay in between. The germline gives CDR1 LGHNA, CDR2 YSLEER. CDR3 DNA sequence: TGCGCCAGCAGCCAAGGGACAGCGGATACCCCGGAGCAGTACTTC. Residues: CASSQGTADTPEQYF.

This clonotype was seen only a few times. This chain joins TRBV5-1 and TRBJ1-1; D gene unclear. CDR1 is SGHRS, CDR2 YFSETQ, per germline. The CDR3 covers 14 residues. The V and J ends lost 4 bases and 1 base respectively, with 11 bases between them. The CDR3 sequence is CASSPLTENTEAFF. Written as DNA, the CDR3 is TGCGCCAGCAGCCCGCTGACGGAGAACACTGAAGCTTTCTTT.

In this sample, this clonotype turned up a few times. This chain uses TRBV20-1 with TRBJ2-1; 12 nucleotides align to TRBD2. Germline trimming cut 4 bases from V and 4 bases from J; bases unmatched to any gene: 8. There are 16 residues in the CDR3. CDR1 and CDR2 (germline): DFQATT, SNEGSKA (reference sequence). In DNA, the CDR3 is TGCAGTGCTATCTCTAGCGGGAGGGCGAGGTACAATGAGCAGTTCTTC. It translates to CSAISSGRARYNEQFF.

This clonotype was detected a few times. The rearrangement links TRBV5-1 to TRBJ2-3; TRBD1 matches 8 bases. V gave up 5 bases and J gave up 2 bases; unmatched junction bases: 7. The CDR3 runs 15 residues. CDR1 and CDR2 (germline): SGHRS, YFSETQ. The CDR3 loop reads CASRHDRGFTDTQYF. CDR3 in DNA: TGCGCCAGCAGACACGACAGGGGTTTCACAGATACGCAGTATTTT.

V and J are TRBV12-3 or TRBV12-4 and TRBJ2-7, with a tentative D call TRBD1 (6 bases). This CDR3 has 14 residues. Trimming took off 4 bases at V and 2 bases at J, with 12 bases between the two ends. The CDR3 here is CASSSGHQPYEQYF. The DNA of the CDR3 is TGTGCCAGCAGTTCGGGACACCAACCCTACGAGCAGTACTTC.

The CDR3 is CASLGLDGREQFF. The CDR3 DNA follows: TGTGCCAGTCTGGGACTAGATGGTCGTGAGCAGTTCTTC. The chain employs TRBV3-1 and TRBJ2-1; 8 bases align to TRBD2. The CDR3 has 13 residues. V lost 9 bases, J lost 9 bases, and 10 bases stayed unmatched. Germline-derived CDR1 and CDR2 are LGHDT and YNNKEL (reference sequence).

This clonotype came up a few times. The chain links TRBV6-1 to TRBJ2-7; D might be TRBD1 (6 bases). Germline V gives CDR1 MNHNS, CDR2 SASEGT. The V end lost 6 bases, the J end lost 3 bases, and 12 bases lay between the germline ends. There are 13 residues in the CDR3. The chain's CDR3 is CASSRTEYYEQYF. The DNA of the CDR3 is TGTGCCAGCAGCCGGACAGAGTACTACGAGCAGTACTTC.

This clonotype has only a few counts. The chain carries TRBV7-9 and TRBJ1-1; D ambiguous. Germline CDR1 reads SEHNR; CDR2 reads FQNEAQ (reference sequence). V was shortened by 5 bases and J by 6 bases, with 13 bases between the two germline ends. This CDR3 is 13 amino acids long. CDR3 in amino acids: CASSQSRGPEAFF. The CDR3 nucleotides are TGTGCCAGCAGCCAAAGTAGAGGCCCTGAAGCTTTCTTT.

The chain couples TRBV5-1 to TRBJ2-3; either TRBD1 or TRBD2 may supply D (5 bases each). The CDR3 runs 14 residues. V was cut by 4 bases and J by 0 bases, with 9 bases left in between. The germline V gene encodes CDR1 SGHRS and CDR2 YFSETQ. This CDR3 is CASSGTVSTDTQYF. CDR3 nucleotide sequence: TGCGCCAGCAGCGGGACCGTCAGCACAGATACGCAGTATTTT.

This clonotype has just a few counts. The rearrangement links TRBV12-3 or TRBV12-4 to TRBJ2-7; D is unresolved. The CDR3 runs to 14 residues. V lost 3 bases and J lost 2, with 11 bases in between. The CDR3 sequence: CASSFSRHAYEQYF. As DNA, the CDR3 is TGTGCCAGCAGTTTTTCCAGACACGCCTACGAGCAGTACTTC.

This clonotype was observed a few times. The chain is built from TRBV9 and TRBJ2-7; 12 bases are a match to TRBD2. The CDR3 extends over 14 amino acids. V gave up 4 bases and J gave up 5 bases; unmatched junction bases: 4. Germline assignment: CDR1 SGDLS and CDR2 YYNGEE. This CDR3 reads CASSTSGGKDEQYF. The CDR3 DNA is TGTGCCAGCAGCACTAGCGGGGGGAAAGACGAGCAGTACTTC.

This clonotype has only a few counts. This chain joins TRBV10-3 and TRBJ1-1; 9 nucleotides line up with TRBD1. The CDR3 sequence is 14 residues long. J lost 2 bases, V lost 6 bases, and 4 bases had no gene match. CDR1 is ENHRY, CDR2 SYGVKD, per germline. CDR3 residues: CAIRGDRDNTEAFF. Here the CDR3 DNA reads TGTGCCATCAGGGGGGACAGGGACAACACTGAAGCTTTCTTT.

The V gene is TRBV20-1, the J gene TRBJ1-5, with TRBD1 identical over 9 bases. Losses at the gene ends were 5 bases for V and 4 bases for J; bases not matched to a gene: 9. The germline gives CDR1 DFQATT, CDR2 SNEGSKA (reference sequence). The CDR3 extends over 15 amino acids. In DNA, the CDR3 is TGCAGTGCTGAAACCGGGACAGGGCAGAATCAGCCCCAGCATTTT. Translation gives CSAETGTGQNQPQHF.

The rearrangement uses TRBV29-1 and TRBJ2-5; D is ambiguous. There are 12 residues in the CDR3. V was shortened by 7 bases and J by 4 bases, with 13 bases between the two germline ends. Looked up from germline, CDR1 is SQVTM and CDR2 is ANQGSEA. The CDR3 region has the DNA TGCAGCGCCCACGGAGTTGTAGAGACCCAGTACTTC. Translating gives CSAHGVVETQYF.

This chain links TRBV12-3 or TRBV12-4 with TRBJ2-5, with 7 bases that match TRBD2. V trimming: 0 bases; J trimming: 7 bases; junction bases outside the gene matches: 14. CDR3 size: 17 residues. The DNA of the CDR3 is TGTGCCAGCAGTTTAGCGGGAGGGCCCTCTATTATCGGGACCCAGTACTTC. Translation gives CASSLAGGPSIIGTQYF.

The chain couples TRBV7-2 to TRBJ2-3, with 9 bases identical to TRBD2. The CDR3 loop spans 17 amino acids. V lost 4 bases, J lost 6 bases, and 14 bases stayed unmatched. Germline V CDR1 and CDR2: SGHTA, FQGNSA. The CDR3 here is CASSYSWAGGHLDTQYF. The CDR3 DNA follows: TGTGCCAGCAGCTATAGCTGGGCGGGGGGGCACCTCGATACGCAGTATTTT.